The present entry profiles one T cell receptor beta chain with its context. The CDR3 length is 14 residues. The ends were cut back, 10 bases at V and 2 bases at J, with 13 bases in the middle. Germline loops: CDR1 KGHDR, CDR2 SFDVKD. The use of a sample-barcoded 5' primer and a J-beta primer mix characterized a second PCR of 7 to 11 cycles. TCRdb reanalysed the 5' RACE reads using MiXCR and keeps one entry per CDR3 protein. The top ten clones hold around 23% of a sample with around 2 million distinct CDR3 sequences, more than 35% of them seen once. The data were obtained in a study of blood T cells in healthy people across ages.

The chain links TRBV24-1 to TRBJ2-2, with unresolved D. Sequenced sample: blood. The sequence came from a human donor in good health. CDR3 DNA: TGTGCCACTCAACAAGACATTAACACCGGGGAGCTGTTTTTT. It codes for CATQQDINTGELFF.